The rows below give T cell receptor beta chains drawn from one sample of a study of post-analysis software for immune sequencing data. TCRdb re-analysed the PCR reads in MiXCR, keeping a single row per CDR3 protein. The sample holds roughly 620,000 distinct CDR3 sequences, around 40% seen once. Sequencing was done on a sample of blood. The receptors derive from a girl between 5 and 17 years old with multiple sclerosis. Each CDR3 is given with its conserved first and last residue. Fields, in order: clone size, J gene, D gene, CDR3 length, V gene, CDR3 protein, CDR3 DNA. A D gene is named only where the DNA matches it firmly. Expanded clones are given a class, and other clones once, few, many or no size at all.

few TRBJ2-1 TRBD2 15 TRBV5-1 CASSLAPTSGNEQFF TGCGCCAGCAGCTTGGCCCCGACTAGCGGGAATGAGCAGTTCTTC
NA TRBJ2-7 TRBD2 14 TRBV29-1 CSVRGRVSYNEQYF TGCAGCGTTCGCGGGAGGGTTTCCTACAATGAGCAGTACTTC
many TRBJ2-1 TRBD1 12 TRBV20-1 CSPTTGVNEQFF TGCAGTCCGACGACAGGGGTGAATGAGCAGTTCTTC
NA TRBJ2-5 TRBD1 13 TRBV20-1 CSAPGQGMETQYF TGCAGTGCTCCAGGACAGGGAATGGAGACCCAGTACTTC
many TRBJ2-1 NA 15 TRBV10-3 CAISESVRGRNEQFF TGTGCCATCAGTGAGTCAGTCAGGGGAAGGAATGAGCAGTTCTTC
NA TRBJ2-3 TRBD2 16 TRBV29-1 CSVASGRERSTDTQYF TGCAGCGTGGCTAGCGGGAGAGAACGAAGCACAGATACGCAGTATTTT
few TRBJ2-2 NA 14 TRBV29-1 CSVAERMNTGELFF TGCAGCGTCGCGGAGCGGATGAACACCGGGGAGCTGTTTTTT
NA TRBJ2-7 NA 12 TRBV12-3/TRBV12-4 CASSLAVVEQYF TGTGCCAGCAGTTTAGCGGTGGTCGAGCAGTACTTC
once TRBJ2-5 NA 15 TRBV7-8 CASSVTGRSGETQYF TGTGCCAGCAGCGTGACAGGGAGGTCGGGGGAGACCCAGTACTTC
NA TRBJ2-1 NA 14 TRBV6-5 CASSYRGRRNEQFF TGTGCCAGCAGTTACCGGGGGCGCCGAAATGAGCAGTTCTTC
many TRBJ1-2 TRBD1 13 TRBV12-3/TRBV12-4 CASSPVRGQGYTF TGTGCCAGCAGTCCCGTCAGGGGGCAAGGCTACACCTTC
once TRBJ1-5 NA 18 TRBV10-2 CASSGAPGQGYSNQPQHF TGCGCCAGCAGTGGGGCCCCGGGGCAGGGTTATAGCAATCAGCCCCAGCATTTT
NA TRBJ2-7 TRBD1 15 TRBV20-1 CSARPDRRGNYEQYF TGCAGTGCTAGACCGGACAGGCGAGGAAACTACGAGCAGTACTTC
once TRBJ2-3 NA 16 TRBV20-1 CSARDGSGRGADTQYF TGCAGTGCTAGAGATGGATCGGGGCGAGGGGCGGATACGCAGTATTTT
few TRBJ1-1 NA 14 TRBV20-1 CSARGSGVYTEAFF TGCAGTGCTAGAGGGTCAGGGGTCTACACTGAAGCTTTCTTT
NA TRBJ1-1 NA 13 TRBV13 CASSRVKGTEAFF TGTGCCAGCAGCCGAGTTAAGGGCACTGAAGCTTTCTTT
NA TRBJ1-5 NA 14 TRBV7-8 CASSRGGGNQPQHF TGTGCCAGCAGCCGCGGGGGCGGCAATCAGCCCCAGCATTTT
few TRBJ2-1 NA 13 TRBV20-1 CSAKGWRLGEQFF TGCAGTGCTAAAGGATGGCGTCTGGGTGAGCAGTTCTTC
NA TRBJ2-5 TRBD1 12 TRBV29-1 CSSTGTGSNQYF TGCAGCAGCACAGGGACAGGCTCTAACCAGTACTTC
NA TRBJ2-4 NA 13 TRBV20-1 CSSLSGAKNIQYF TGCAGTTCTCTAAGCGGGGCCAAAAACATTCAGTACTTC
once TRBJ2-1 NA 13 TRBV29-1 CSVEAFKGNEQFF TGCAGCGTTGAGGCTTTCAAAGGCAATGAGCAGTTCTTC